What follows are 24 T cell receptor beta chains derived from one specimen sequenced in a study of blood T cells in healthy people across ages. Primers used in a second PCR of about 6 to 12 cycles were a sample-barcoded 5' primer and a J-beta primer mix. TCRdb itself ran the 5' RACE reads through MiXCR, one entry per CDR3 protein. Of fewer than 900,000 distinct CDR3 sequences listed, roughly 49% are singletons. Material for sequencing was blood. Every receptor here comes from a woman aged 55-75 years in good health.

This chain uses TRBV6-1 with TRBJ1-1; the D gene is possibly TRBD1 (6 bases). Germline assignment: CDR1 MNHNS and CDR2 SASEGT. With 3 bases removed from V and 0 bases from J, the gap between germline ends came to 8 bases. This CDR3 contains 14 residues. The CDR3 spells CASSDQGLNTEAFF. CDR3 DNA: TGTGCCAGCAGTGACCAGGGGTTGAACACTGAAGCTTTCTTT.

The V and J genes are TRBV2 and TRBJ1-6, with 7 positions matching TRBD1. The CDR3 is made up of 15 amino acids. Germline V gives CDR1 SNHLY, CDR2 FYNNEI. V shed 5 bases and J 7 bases; nucleotides not matched to a gene: 8. CDR3 residues: CASSQRQGNNSPLHF. Here the CDR3 DNA reads TGTGCCAGCAGTCAGAGACAGGGAAACAATTCACCCCTCCACTTT.

This clonotype was detected a few times. The chain uses TRBV18 and TRBJ1-2; no reliable D call. The CDR3 extends over 13 amino acids. Trimming removed 3 bases at V and 4 bases at J, with 9 bases between. In germline, CDR1 is KGHSH, CDR2 LQKENI. The CDR3 DNA reads as TGTGCCAGCTCACCTGGAGTCACCTATGGCTACACCTTC. This gives the protein CASSPGVTYGYTF.

This chain links TRBV7-2 with TRBJ2-2, with TRBD1 identical over 7 bases. V shed 6 bases, J shed 2 bases, and the junction held 6 bases outside the gene matches. Per germline, CDR1 SGHTA and CDR2 FQGNSA. The CDR3 has 15 amino acids. The CDR3 spells CASRWGQSNTGELFF. The CDR3 DNA follows: TGTGCCAGCAGATGGGGACAGTCCAACACCGGGGAGCTGTTTTTT.

The table lists this clonotype with many counts. The chain recombines TRBV4-3 with TRBJ2-1, with 7 bases aligning to TRBD2. This CDR3 comprises 15 residues. The ends lost 2 bases at V and 7 bases at J; junction bases unmatched: 8. CDR1 is LGHNA, CDR2 YSLEER, per germline. The chain's CDR3 is CASSQPFGEGNEQFF. In DNA form, the CDR3 reads TGCGCCAGCAGCCAACCGTTTGGGGAGGGGAATGAGCAGTTCTTC.

This clonotype was seen more than once but under ten times. The chain is built from TRBV12-3 or TRBV12-4 and TRBJ1-6; D ambiguous. The CDR3 runs to 16 residues. V lost 6 bases and J lost 5, with 17 bases in between. Here the CDR3 DNA reads TGTGCCAGCAGCCGAGGGCAGGCGGCAAATAATTCACCCCTCCACTTT. Translated, it gives CASSRGQAANNSPLHF.

The rearrangement joins TRBV20-1 to TRBJ2-5; TRBD2 might be the D (5 bases). V shed 1 base and J shed 7 bases, with 13 bases lying between them. CDR3 size: 13 residues. CDR1 and CDR2 (germline): DFQATT, SNEGSKA (reference sequence). This chain's CDR3 is CSARGEGIGTQYF. Written as DNA, the CDR3 is TGCAGTGCTAGAGGCGAGGGCATCGGGACCCAGTACTTC.

There are a few counts of this clonotype. The rearrangement links TRBV20-1 to TRBJ2-1; possible D gene TRBD2, 6 bases. Germline CDR1 DFQATT, CDR2 SNEGSKA (reference sequence). The CDR3 contains 12 residues. Trimming pared 1 base from V and 8 bases from J, leaving 9 bases between. CDR3 bases: TGCAGTGCTAGAGGTAGGAGGGATGAGCAGTTCTTC. Protein sequence: CSARGRRDEQFF.

The chain carries TRBV5-1 and TRBJ2-1; TRBD2 agrees at 7 bases. The CDR3 runs 14 residues. CDR1 SGHRS and CDR2 YFSETQ come from the germline V gene. J was trimmed by 10 bases and V by 1 base; bases with no gene match: 8. CDR3 DNA sequence: TGCGCCAGCAGCTTGCCTAGCGGAACCTACGAGCAGTTCTTC. It encodes CASSLPSGTYEQFF.

The V and J genes are TRBV27 and TRBJ2-6; possibly TRBD2 for D (6 bases). Trimming pared 8 bases from V and 0 bases from J, leaving 17 bases between. The germline CDR1 and CDR2 sequences are MNHEY and SMNVEV (reference sequence). The CDR3 is made up of 17 amino acids. Here the CDR3 reads CASGTGRLRSGANVLTF. CDR3 in DNA: TGTGCCAGCGGTACCGGGAGACTCCGCTCTGGGGCCAACGTCCTGACTTTC.

The V call is TRBV5-1, the J call TRBJ1-3; unclear D gene. CDR3 size: 15 residues. Looked up from germline, CDR1 is SGHRS and CDR2 is YFSETQ. Trimming removed 1 base at V and 0 bases at J, with 8 bases between. The CDR3: CASSLSQSSGNTIYF. For the CDR3, the DNA is TGCGCCAGCAGCTTGTCGCAGAGCTCTGGAAACACCATATATTTT.

This clonotype showed up just a few times. This rearrangement joins TRBV29-1 to TRBJ2-5; D ambiguous. Trimming shortened V by 1 base and J by 4 bases, and 4 bases separated the two germline ends. The germline V gene has CDR1 SQVTM and CDR2 ANQGSEA. This CDR3 is built from 11 residues. CDR3: CSVEVRETQYF. In DNA form, the CDR3 reads TGCAGCGTTGAAGTCAGAGAGACCCAGTACTTC.

This clonotype was seen a few times. J is TRBJ2-5 and V is TRBV6-2 or TRBV6-3; TRBD2 matches at 7 bases. Germline V lookup: CDR1 MNHEY, CDR2 SVGEGT. Losses at the gene ends were 7 bases for V and 2 bases for J; bases not matched to a gene: 7. CDR3 length: 14 amino acids. CDR3 in amino acids: CASTDSGPQETQYF. The CDR3 DNA reads TGTGCCAGCACCGATAGCGGGCCTCAAGAGACCCAGTACTTC.

This chain joins TRBV2 and TRBJ2-7; 9 bases match TRBD1. The end of the DNA aligns better with TRBJ2-5, so the J call may be wrong. This CDR3 spans 14 amino acids. Germline loops: CDR1 SNHLY, CDR2 FYNNEI. The CDR3 DNA is TGTGCCAGCAGTGAAACAGGGGGCCTTGAGACCCAGTACTTC. It encodes CASSETGGLETQYF.

This clonotype was seen more than once but under ten times. The chain is built from TRBV20-1 and TRBJ2-1; 7 nucleotides align to TRBD2. Per the germline V gene, CDR1 is DFQATT and CDR2 is SNEGSKA (reference sequence). The CDR3 totals 14 residues. Unmatched junction bases numbered 9, after V lost 5 bases and J lost 5 bases. The CDR3 is CSARGAGRDNEQFF. CDR3 nucleotides: TGCAGTGCTCGGGGAGCGGGAAGGGACAATGAGCAGTTCTTC.

The chain joins TRBV7-3 to TRBJ2-1; D is ambiguous. There are 13 residues in the CDR3. Trimming stripped 5 bases from V and 6 bases from J, with 11 bases between. Germline V lookup: CDR1 SGHTA, CDR2 FQGTGA. CDR3 sequence: CASSLQGSNEQFF. The CDR3 bases are TGTGCCAGCAGCCTACAAGGCTCCAATGAGCAGTTCTTC. The whole variable domain, remainder taken from reference TRBV7-3 and TRBJ2-1, is GAGVSQTPSNKVTEKGKYVELRCDPISGHTALYWYRQSLGQGPEFLIYFQGTGAADDSGLPNDRFFAVRPEGSVSTLKIQRTERGDSAVYLCASSLQGSNEQFFGPGTRLTVL.

The chain is built from TRBV20-1 and TRBJ1-5; TRBD1 is a possible D gene (6 bases). Trimming left V 6 bases short and J 1 base short, with 16 bases between. The germline gives CDR1 DFQATT, CDR2 SNEGSKA (reference sequence). There are 15 residues in the CDR3. The chain's CDR3 is CSARRGALSNQPQHF. As DNA, the CDR3 is TGCAGTGCCCGAAGGGGGGCCTTAAGCAATCAGCCCCAGCATTTT.

This chain connects TRBV20-1 to TRBJ2-5, with D maybe TRBD2 (6 bases). The better agreement between TRBJ2-7 and the DNA end casts doubt on the J call. The CDR3 length is 14 residues. From germline, CDR1 is DFQATT and CDR2 SNEGSKA (reference sequence). DNA of the CDR3: TGCAGTGCTAGCGGGGGTCGTGAAACCTACGAGCAGTACTTC. The encoded protein is CSASGGRETYEQYF.

Only a few counts were recorded for this clonotype. The chain links TRBV29-1 to TRBJ2-4; 9 bases map to TRBD1. The CDR3 is 13 amino acids. V was pared by 7 bases and J by 9 bases, with 10 bases of the junction left unmatched. The germline V gene encodes CDR1 SQVTM and CDR2 ANQGSEA. The CDR3 region is CSATQGQGGIQYF. CDR3 DNA sequence: TGCAGCGCCACCCAGGGACAGGGCGGCATTCAGTACTTC.

The CDR3: CSVEEGRGSYTF. The CDR3 nucleotides are TGCAGCGTTGAAGAGGGCCGGGGGAGCTACACCTTC. The chain joins TRBV29-1 to TRBJ1-2, with D possibly matching TRBD1 (5 bases). Trimming took 0 bases from V and 9 from J, leaving 11 bases between them. The CDR3 covers 12 residues. The germline V gene has CDR1 SQVTM and CDR2 ANQGSEA. The whole variable domain, remainder taken from reference TRBV29-1 and TRBJ1-2, is SAVISQKPSRDICQRGTSLTIQCQVDSQVTMMFWYRQQPGQSLTLIATANQGSEATYESGFVIDKFPISRPNLTFSTLTVSNMSPEDSSIYLCSVEEGRGSYTFGSGTRLTVV.

This clonotype has only a few counts. The chain recombines TRBV10-3 with TRBJ2-7; no clear D gene. In germline, CDR1 is ENHRY, CDR2 SYGVKD. This CDR3 has 13 amino acids. Between the trimmed V and J ends, which lost 5 bases and 0 bases, there was a span of 8 bases. CDR3 sequence: CAISRTDSYEQYF. CDR3 sequence (DNA): TGTGCCATCAGTCGGACGGACTCCTACGAGCAGTACTTC.

This clonotype was recorded a few times. This chain uses TRBV9 with TRBJ2-3; no clear D. Germline V CDR1 and CDR2: SGDLS, YYNGEE. Between the trimmed V and J ends, which lost 0 bases and 1 base, there was a span of 12 bases. This CDR3 comprises 16 residues. The CDR3 is CASSVGAPQGTDTQYF. In DNA form, the CDR3 reads TGTGCCAGCAGCGTAGGGGCTCCCCAAGGCACAGATACGCAGTATTTT.

This sequence joins TRBV13 and TRBJ2-1; 8 positions match TRBD2. This CDR3 spans 16 amino acids. Germline V lookup: CDR1 PRHDT, CDR2 FYEKMQ (reference sequence). Germline trimming cut 6 bases from V and 6 bases from J; bases unmatched to any gene: 13. CDR3 coding DNA: TGTGCCAGCAGTGGGGAGGGGCTAGCGGGCCCCAATGAGCAGTTCTTC. It is translated as CASSGEGLAGPNEQFF.

The chain joins TRBV7-2 to TRBJ1-4; D is unresolved. Germline V gene lookup returns CDR1 SGHTA and CDR2 FQGNSA. This CDR3 region has 16 residues. With 5 bases removed from V and 4 bases from J, the gap between germline ends came to 17 bases. CDR3 residues: CASSPPTTTLNEKLFF. The CDR3 bases are TGTGCCAGCAGCCCGCCCACCACGACGCTTAATGAAAAACTGTTTTTT.